Following are 28 T cell receptor beta chains from one sample sequenced in a study of vaccination and CD4 T cells after COVID-19. For these receptors, no antigen is known. The Oncomine TCR Beta short-read assay sequenced DNA from cultured CD4+ T cells. TCRdb redid the calling of the PCR reads with MiXCR, one entry per CDR3 protein. The table includes some 4,700 distinct CDR3 sequences, around half detected once. As to treatment: 10-day PBMC culture with coronavirus spike peptide pools or control peptides (ViraFEST assay). The sequenced material came from CD4+ T cells from blood, cultured in vitro. The receptors derive from a human donor who had recovered from COVID-19.

The rearrangement joins TRBV20-1 to TRBJ1-1, with D tentatively TRBD1 (5 bases). CDR3 length: 13 amino acids. Per the germline V gene, CDR1 is DFQATT and CDR2 is SNEGSKA (reference sequence). CDR3 amino acids: CSAVQGWDTEAFF. Here the CDR3 DNA reads TGCAGCGCTGTTCAGGGCTGGGACACTGAAGCTTTCTTT.

By its share, this clonotype is medium-sized (0.01 to 0.1%). V usage is TRBV7-8 and J usage is TRBJ2-7, with D unresolved. The CDR3 contains 14 residues. Trimming removed 2 bases from V and 3 bases from J, with 11 bases in between. CDR1 is SGHVS and CDR2 is FQNEAQ in the germline V gene. The CDR3 loop reads CASSLTRSHYEQYF. CDR3 in DNA: TGTGCCAGCAGCTTAACCAGGTCCCACTACGAGCAGTACTTC.

V gene TRBV20-1 combines with J gene TRBJ1-6; no reliable D call. V was cut by 0 bases and J by 7 bases, with 16 bases left in between. This CDR3 has 16 residues. Germline lookup yields CDR1 DFQATT and CDR2 SNEGSKA (reference sequence). The CDR3 DNA is TGCAGTGCTAGAGAACCACCAGGAGTAACGAATTCACCCCTCCACTTT. Translating it yields CSAREPPGVTNSPLHF.

This clonotype is medium-sized in the sample. This chain uses TRBV7-8 with TRBJ2-3, with 9 bases lining up with TRBD2. V trimming: 1 base; J trimming: 6 bases; junction bases outside the gene matches: 8. Germline V lookup: CDR1 SGHVS, CDR2 FQNEAQ. This CDR3 has 16 amino acids. The CDR3, as DNA: TGTGCCAGCAGCTTAGTAGCGGGAGCATCAGTCGATACGCAGTATTTT. Protein: CASSLVAGASVDTQYF.

This chain links TRBV2 with TRBJ2-5; TRBD1 matches 11 bases. Germline trimming cut 5 bases from V and 4 bases from J; bases unmatched to any gene: 12. The CDR3 contains 17 residues. In germline, CDR1 is SNHLY, CDR2 FYNNEI. The CDR3 DNA sequence: TGTGCCAGCAGTACCGGGACAGGGGGTTTATCGGGAGAGACCCAGTACTTC. This translates into CASSTGTGGLSGETQYF.

On this clonotype: At one end, the junction sequence differs from germline, possibly due to a read error. J is TRBJ2-3 and V is TRBV7-8; D possibly matches TRBD1 or TRBD2 (6 bases each). The CDR3 has 18 residues. In germline, CDR1 is SGHVS, CDR2 FQNEAQ. As DNA, the CDR3 is TGCGCCAGCAGCTTAGACTCCCGGACGGGGGCCAGCACAGATACGCAGTATTTT. Encoded protein: CASSLDSRTGASTDTQYF.

The CDR3 DNA reads TGTGCCACCAGCAGACCTACGGACAGTCAGACCCAGTACTTC. Its protein is CATSRPTDSQTQYF. The chain joins TRBV15 to TRBJ2-5; tentatively, D is TRBD1 (6 bases). Between the trimmed V and J ends, which lost 2 bases and 6 bases, there was a span of 13 bases. This CDR3 has 14 amino acids. Germline-derived CDR1 and CDR2 are LNHNV and YYDKDF (reference sequence).

Only a few counts were recorded for this clonotype. The CDR3 here is CASSLQGGGSNQPQHF. The CDR3 coding sequence is TGTGCCAGCAGTTTACAAGGGGGCGGCAGCAATCAGCCCCAGCATTTT. The chain uses TRBV27 and TRBJ1-5; 7 nucleotides line up with TRBD1. V lost 2 bases, J lost 1 base, and 5 bases stayed unmatched. From germline, CDR1 is MNHEY and CDR2 SMNVEV (reference sequence). CDR3 size: 16 residues.

The table lists this clonotype with a few counts. V is TRBV6-1 and J is TRBJ1-1; unclear D gene. This CDR3 is built from 15 residues. CDR1 is MNHNS, CDR2 SASEGT, per germline. V was cut by 5 bases and J by 0 bases, with 13 bases left in between. The CDR3 nucleotides are TGTGCCAGCAGTCGACCGTTAGGGATGAACACTGAAGCTTTCTTT. Its protein product is CASSRPLGMNTEAFF.

V gene TRBV10-3 combines with J gene TRBJ1-2; D is unclear. This CDR3 is built from 14 residues. V lost 1 base and J lost 2, with 8 bases in between. Germline CDR1 and CDR2: ENHRY and SYGVKD. CDR3 coding DNA: TGTGCCATCAGTGAGTTTTTAGAAAACTATGGCTACACCTTC. Translation: CAISEFLENYGYTF.

This chain connects TRBV7-9 to TRBJ1-1, with D maybe TRBD1 (5 bases). This CDR3 is 13 amino acids long. The V end was cut by 5 bases, the J end by 7 bases, with 14 bases between. CDR1 and CDR2 (germline): SEHNR, FQNEAQ (reference sequence). CDR3 protein: CASSLRGDGEAFF. The CDR3 DNA is TGTGCCAGCAGCCTCAGAGGGGATGGTGAAGCTTTCTTT.

This chain connects TRBV4-1 to TRBJ1-2; 10 bases map to TRBD1. The ends lost 2 bases at V and 4 bases at J; junction bases unmatched: 7. CDR3 size: 16 residues. Germline CDR1 reads MGHRA; CDR2 reads YSYEKL. Here the CDR3 DNA reads TGCGCCAGCAGCCAATCCGGGACAGGGGCTGGCTATGGCTACACCTTC. Protein product: CASSQSGTGAGYGYTF.

The V call is TRBV5-1, the J call TRBJ2-3, with 8 bases fitting TRBD1. In germline, CDR1 is SGHRS, CDR2 YFSETQ. The CDR3 sequence is 16 residues long. Trimming cost V 2 bases and J 5 bases; bases outside gene matches: 10. This CDR3 is CASSLGQGPLGDTQYF. The DNA of the CDR3 is TGCGCCAGCAGCTTAGGACAGGGCCCCTTGGGAGATACGCAGTATTTT.

The rearrangement joins TRBV5-8 to TRBJ1-5; D unclear. Germline-derived CDR1 and CDR2 are SGHTS and YDEGEE. Trimming took 6 bases from V and 3 from J, leaving 7 bases between them. This CDR3 contains 12 residues. The CDR3 protein is CASTPINQPQHF. The CDR3 nucleotides are TGTGCCAGCACTCCGATCAATCAGCCCCAGCATTTT.

The gene calls are TRBV28 and TRBJ2-3, with 10 bases aligning to TRBD1. Germline V gives CDR1 MDHEN, CDR2 SYDVKM. CDR3 length: 16 residues. Trimming cost V 6 bases and J 1 base; bases outside gene matches: 7. CDR3 nucleotides: TGTGCCAGCAGAACGACCGGGACAGGGGGCACAGATACGCAGTATTTT. The encoded protein is CASRTTGTGGTDTQYF.

This chain links TRBV6-1 with TRBJ1-1, with TRBD1 matching 9 bases. V was pared by 5 bases and J by 7 bases, with 11 bases of the junction left unmatched. This CDR3 contains 15 residues. Germline-derived CDR1 and CDR2 are MNHNS and SASEGT. The CDR3 loop reads CASSTLGQGNGEAFF. The CDR3 DNA follows: TGTGCCAGCAGTACCCTGGGACAGGGTAACGGTGAAGCTTTCTTT.

Only a few counts were recorded for this clonotype. V usage is TRBV15 and J usage is TRBJ1-5, with a tentative D call TRBD1 (5 bases). V lost 0 bases, J lost 7 bases, and 10 bases lay in between. CDR3 size: 14 residues. CDR1 and CDR2 from the germline V gene are LNHNV and YYDKDF (reference sequence). This CDR3 reads CATSRDLGAQPQHF. As DNA, the CDR3 is TGTGCCACCAGCAGAGATCTAGGGGCCCAGCCCCAGCATTTT. The entire variable domain, with the rest obtained from reference TRBV15 and TRBJ1-5, is as follows: DAMVIQNPRYQVTQFGKPVTLSCSQTLNHNVMYWYQQKSSQAPKLLFHYYDKDFNNEADTPDNFQSRRPNTSFCFLDIRSPGLGDTAMYLCATSRDLGAQPQHFGDGTRLSIL.

J is TRBJ2-7 and V is TRBV6-2 or TRBV6-3; TRBD1 aligns across 12 bases. The germline CDR1 and CDR2 sequences are MNHEY and SVGEGT. J was trimmed by 3 bases and V by 6 bases; bases with no gene match: 6. The CDR3 covers 15 residues. CDR3 nucleotides: TGTGCCAGCAGATCCGGGACAGGGGGCCTCTACGAGCAGTACTTC. Residues: CASRSGTGGLYEQYF.

This chain connects TRBV5-4 to TRBJ2-1; 10 bases fit TRBD1. Germline CDR1 SGHNT, CDR2 YYREEE (reference sequence). After removal of 0 bases from V and 8 bases from J, the junction contained 8 bases not matched to a gene. This CDR3 comprises 16 residues. The CDR3 region is CASSLGGGQGRDEQFF. The DNA of the CDR3 is TGTGCCAGCAGCTTGGGAGGGGGACAGGGGAGGGATGAGCAGTTCTTC.

This clonotype is large by share. The rearrangement links TRBV28 to TRBJ2-2, with TRBD2 as a possible D gene (5 bases). V was clipped by 9 bases and J by 3 bases, with 8 bases between them. Germline V CDR1 and CDR2: MDHEN, SYDVKM. CDR3 length: 12 residues. The CDR3, as DNA: TGTGCCAGTTTGAGGGACACCGGGGAGCTGTTTTTT. Translating it yields CASLRDTGELFF.

The CDR3 spells CASSTGQGLTEAFF. The CDR3 DNA follows: TGTGCCAGTAGTACGGGACAGGGGCTAACTGAAGCTTTCTTT. The V gene is TRBV19, the J gene TRBJ1-1; 10 positions agree with TRBD1. Germline CDR1 and CDR2: LNHDA and SQIVND (reference sequence). The trim removed 4 bases at V and 5 bases at J, leaving 4 bases unmatched. The CDR3 covers 14 residues.

This clonotype is deemed medium-sized. V and J are TRBV6-1 and TRBJ2-7, with 11 bases aligning to TRBD1. The J segment lost 6 bases and the V segment lost 6 bases, leaving 7 bases of the junction unmatched. The CDR3 loop spans 14 amino acids. Germline CDR1 is MNHNS and CDR2 is SASEGT. For the CDR3, the DNA is TGTGCCAGCAGAGAGGACAGGGGGCTGGGCGAGCAGTACTTC. This codes for CASREDRGLGEQYF.

This clonotype appeared a few times. V gene TRBV27 combines with J gene TRBJ2-7; no firm D call. The CDR3 consists of 14 residues. V gave up 6 bases and J gave up 1 base, with 13 bases separating them. CDR1 MNHEY and CDR2 SMNVEV come from the germline V gene (reference sequence). CDR3 bases: TGTGCCAGCAGCCCCGTGCCCGGATCCTACGAGCAGTACTTC. It translates to CASSPVPGSYEQYF.

The J gene is TRBJ1-5, the V gene TRBV25-1; D not certain. The germline V and J ends were trimmed by 3 bases and 4 bases, with 10 bases remaining between them. Germline V gene data show CDR1 as MGHDK and CDR2 as SYGVNS. This CDR3 region has 14 residues. CDR3 sequence reads: CASSDHSSNQPQHF. CDR3 bases: TGTGCCAGCAGTGATCACAGCTCAAATCAGCCCCAGCATTTT. The entire variable domain, with the rest obtained from reference TRBV25-1 and TRBJ1-5, is as follows: EADIYQTPRYLVIGTGKKITLECSQTMGHDKMYWYQQDPGMELHLIHYSYGVNSTEKGDLSSESTVSRIRTEHFPLTLESARPSHTSQYLCASSDHSSNQPQHFGDGTRLSIL.

The chain uses TRBV5-3 and TRBJ2-3; D gene unclear. TRBV5-3 is an open reading frame, and its role is uncertain. The CDR3 extends over 9 amino acids. The CDR3: CVDTDTQYF. The CDR3 nucleotides are TGTGTGGACACAGATACGCAGTATTTT.

The rearrangement links TRBV7-2 to TRBJ1-2; D gene unclear. The CDR3 loop spans 13 amino acids. CDR1 SGHTA and CDR2 FQGNSA come from the germline V gene. The V end lost 4 bases, the J end lost 4 bases, and 10 bases lay between the germline ends. The CDR3 reads CASSSGGAYGYTF. DNA for the CDR3: TGTGCCAGCAGCTCAGGTGGCGCCTATGGCTACACCTTC.

The chain combines TRBV20-1 with TRBJ2-5, with D tentatively TRBD1 (6 bases). The CDR3 runs 13 residues. Germline CDR1 and CDR2: DFQATT and SNEGSKA (reference sequence). V shed 4 bases and J shed 0 bases, with 9 bases lying between them. The CDR3 nucleotides read TGCAGTGCTATTGGGACAAACCAAGAGACCCAGTACTTC. Translating it yields CSAIGTNQETQYF.

This clonotype was picked up a small number of times. V and J are TRBV5-4 and TRBJ1-2; D unclear. The germline V and J ends were trimmed by 0 bases and 4 bases, with 16 bases remaining between them. From germline, CDR1 is SGHNT and CDR2 YYREEE (reference sequence). This CDR3 region has 16 residues. DNA for the CDR3: TGTGCCAGCAGCTTGGCCGTACGGGGAACTGGCTATGGCTACACCTTC. The encoded protein is CASSLAVRGTGYGYTF.